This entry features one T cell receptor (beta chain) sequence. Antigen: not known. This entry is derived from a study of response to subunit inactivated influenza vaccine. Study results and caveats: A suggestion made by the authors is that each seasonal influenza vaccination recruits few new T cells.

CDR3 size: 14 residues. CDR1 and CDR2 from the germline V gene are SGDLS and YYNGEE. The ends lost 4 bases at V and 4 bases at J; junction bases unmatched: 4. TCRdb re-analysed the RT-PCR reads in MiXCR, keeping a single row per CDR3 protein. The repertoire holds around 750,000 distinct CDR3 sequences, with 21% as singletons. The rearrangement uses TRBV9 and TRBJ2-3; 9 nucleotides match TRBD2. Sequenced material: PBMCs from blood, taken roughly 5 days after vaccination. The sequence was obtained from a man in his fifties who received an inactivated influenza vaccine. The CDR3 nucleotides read TGTGCCAGCAGCCTCCGACTAGCGGCAGATACGCAGTATTTT. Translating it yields CASSLRLAADTQYF.